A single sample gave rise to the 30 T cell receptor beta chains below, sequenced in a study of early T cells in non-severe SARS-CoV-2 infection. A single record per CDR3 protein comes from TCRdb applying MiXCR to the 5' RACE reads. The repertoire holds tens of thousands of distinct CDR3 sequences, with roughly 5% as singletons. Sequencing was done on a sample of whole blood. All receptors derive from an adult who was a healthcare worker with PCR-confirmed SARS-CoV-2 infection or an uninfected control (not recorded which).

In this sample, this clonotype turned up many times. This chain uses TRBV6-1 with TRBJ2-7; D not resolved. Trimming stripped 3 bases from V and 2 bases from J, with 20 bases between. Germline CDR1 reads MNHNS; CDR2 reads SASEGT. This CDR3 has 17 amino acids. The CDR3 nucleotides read TGTGCCAGCAGTGACCCGTCTCGAAGCGTGGGGACCTACGAGCAGTACTTC. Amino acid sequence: CASSDPSRSVGTYEQYF.

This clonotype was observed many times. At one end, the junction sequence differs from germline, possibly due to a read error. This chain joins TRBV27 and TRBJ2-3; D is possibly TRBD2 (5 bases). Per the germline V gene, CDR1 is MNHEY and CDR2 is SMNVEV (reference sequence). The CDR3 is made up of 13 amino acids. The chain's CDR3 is CASSPALGDRQYF. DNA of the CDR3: TGTGCCAGCAGTCCCGCCCTCGGGGATAGGCAGTATTTT.

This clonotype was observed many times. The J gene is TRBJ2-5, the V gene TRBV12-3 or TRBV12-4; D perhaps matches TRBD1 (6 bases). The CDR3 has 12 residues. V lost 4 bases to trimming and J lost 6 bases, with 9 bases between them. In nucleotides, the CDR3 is TGTGCCAGCAGTTACGACAGGCAGACCCAGTACTTC. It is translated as CASSYDRQTQYF.

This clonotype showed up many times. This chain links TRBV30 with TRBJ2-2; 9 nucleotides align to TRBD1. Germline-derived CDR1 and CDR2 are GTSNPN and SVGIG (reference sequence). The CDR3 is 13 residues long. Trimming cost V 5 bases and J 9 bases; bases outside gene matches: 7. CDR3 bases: TGTGCCTGGGGGACAGGGCTTGGCAGGGAGCTGTTTTTT. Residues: CAWGTGLGRELFF. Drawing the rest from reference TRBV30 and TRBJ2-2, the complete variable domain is SQTIHQWPATLVQPVGSPLSLECTVEGTSNPNLYWYRQAAGRGLQLLFYSVGIGQISSEVPQNLSASRPQDRQFILSSKKLLLSDSGFYLCAWGTGLGRELFFGEGSRLTVL.

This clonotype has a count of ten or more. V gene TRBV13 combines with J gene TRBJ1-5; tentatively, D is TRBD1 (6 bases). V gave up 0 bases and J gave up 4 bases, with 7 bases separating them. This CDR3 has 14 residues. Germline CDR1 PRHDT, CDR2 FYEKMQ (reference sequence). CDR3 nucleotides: TGTGCCAGCAGCTTAGGAGGGGGGAATCAGCCCCAGCATTTT. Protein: CASSLGGGNQPQHF.

CDR3 nucleotide sequence: TGCGCCAGCAGTCTCGTAGCGGGGGCCCGCAATGAGCAGTTCTTC. Its protein is CASSLVAGARNEQFF. This chain joins TRBV4-1 and TRBJ2-1; 9 bases align to TRBD2. The CDR3 is 15 residues long. Germline lookup yields CDR1 MGHRA and CDR2 YSYEKL. Trimming removed 6 bases from V and 6 bases from J; junction bases left unmatched: 9.

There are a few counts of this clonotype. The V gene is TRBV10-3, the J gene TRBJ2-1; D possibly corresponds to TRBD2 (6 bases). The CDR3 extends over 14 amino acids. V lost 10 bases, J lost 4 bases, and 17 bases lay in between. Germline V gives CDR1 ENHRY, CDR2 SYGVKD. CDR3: CATFPSDSYNEQFF. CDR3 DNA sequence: TGTGCCACATTCCCTAGCGACTCATACAATGAGCAGTTCTTC.

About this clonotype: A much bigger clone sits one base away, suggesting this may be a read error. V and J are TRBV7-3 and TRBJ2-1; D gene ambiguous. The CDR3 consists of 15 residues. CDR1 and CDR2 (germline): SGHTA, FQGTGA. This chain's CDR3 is CVSSLFGPLVNEQFF. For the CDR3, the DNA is TGTGTCAGCAGCTTATTCGGCCCTCTCGTCAATGAGCAGTTCTTC.

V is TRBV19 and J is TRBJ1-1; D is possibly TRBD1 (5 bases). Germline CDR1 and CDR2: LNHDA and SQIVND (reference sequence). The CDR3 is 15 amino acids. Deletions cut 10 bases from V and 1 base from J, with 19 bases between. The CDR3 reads CATLPGNSANTEAFF. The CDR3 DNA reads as TGTGCCACTCTTCCAGGGAATTCGGCGAACACTGAAGCTTTCTTT.

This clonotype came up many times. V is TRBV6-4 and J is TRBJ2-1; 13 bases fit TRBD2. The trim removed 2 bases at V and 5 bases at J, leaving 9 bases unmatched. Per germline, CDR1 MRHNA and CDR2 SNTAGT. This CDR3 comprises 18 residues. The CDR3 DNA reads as TGTGCCAGCAGTGACAGACCACTAGCGGGGGGGAACAACAATGAGCAGTTCTTC. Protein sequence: CASSDRPLAGGNNNEQFF.

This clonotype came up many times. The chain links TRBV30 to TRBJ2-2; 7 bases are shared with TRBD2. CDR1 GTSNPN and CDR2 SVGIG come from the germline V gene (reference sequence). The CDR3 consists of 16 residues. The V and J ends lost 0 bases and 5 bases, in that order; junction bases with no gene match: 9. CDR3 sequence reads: CAWSVSRTSWTGELFF. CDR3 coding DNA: TGTGCCTGGAGTGTTTCGAGGACTAGTTGGACCGGGGAGCTGTTTTTT.

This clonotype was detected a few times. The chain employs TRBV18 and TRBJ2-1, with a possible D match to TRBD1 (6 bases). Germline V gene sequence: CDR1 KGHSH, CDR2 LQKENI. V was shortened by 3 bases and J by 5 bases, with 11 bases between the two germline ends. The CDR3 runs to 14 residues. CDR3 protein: CASSPPGADNEQFF. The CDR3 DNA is TGTGCCAGCTCACCGCCAGGGGCAGACAATGAGCAGTTCTTC.

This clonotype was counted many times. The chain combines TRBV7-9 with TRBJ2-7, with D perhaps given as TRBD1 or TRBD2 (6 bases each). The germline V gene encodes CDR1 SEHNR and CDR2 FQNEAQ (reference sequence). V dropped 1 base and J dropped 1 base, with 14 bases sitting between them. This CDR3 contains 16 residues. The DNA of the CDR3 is TGTGCCAGCAGCTTAGGGCCCCGGGGGCCGTCCTACGAGCAGTACTTC. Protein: CASSLGPRGPSYEQYF.

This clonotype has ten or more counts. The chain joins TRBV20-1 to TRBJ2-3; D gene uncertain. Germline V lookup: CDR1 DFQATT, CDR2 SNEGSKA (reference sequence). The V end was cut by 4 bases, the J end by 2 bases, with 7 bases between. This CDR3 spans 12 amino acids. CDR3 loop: CSANGVTDTQYF. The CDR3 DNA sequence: TGCAGTGCTAATGGGGTCACAGATACGCAGTATTTT.

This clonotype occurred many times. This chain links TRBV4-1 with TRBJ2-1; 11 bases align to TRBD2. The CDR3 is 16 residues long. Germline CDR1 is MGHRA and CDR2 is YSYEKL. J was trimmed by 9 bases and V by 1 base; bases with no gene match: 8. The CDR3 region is CASSQASSGGAGEQFF. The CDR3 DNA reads TGCGCCAGCAGCCAAGCGAGTAGCGGGGGGGCTGGTGAGCAGTTCTTC.

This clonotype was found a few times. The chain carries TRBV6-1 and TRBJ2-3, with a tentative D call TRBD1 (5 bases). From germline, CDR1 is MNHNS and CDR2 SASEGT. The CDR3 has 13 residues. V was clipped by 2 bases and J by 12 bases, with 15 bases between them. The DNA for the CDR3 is TGTGCCAGCAGTGAACAAGACAGCCGAGCTCAGTATTTT. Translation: CASSEQDSRAQYF.

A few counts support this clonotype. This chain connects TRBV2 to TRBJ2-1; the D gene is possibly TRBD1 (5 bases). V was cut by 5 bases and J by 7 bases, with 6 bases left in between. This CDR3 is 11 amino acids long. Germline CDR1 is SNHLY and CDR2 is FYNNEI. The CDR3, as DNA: TGTGCCAGCAGTTACAGGAATGAGCAGTTCTTC. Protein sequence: CASSYRNEQFF.

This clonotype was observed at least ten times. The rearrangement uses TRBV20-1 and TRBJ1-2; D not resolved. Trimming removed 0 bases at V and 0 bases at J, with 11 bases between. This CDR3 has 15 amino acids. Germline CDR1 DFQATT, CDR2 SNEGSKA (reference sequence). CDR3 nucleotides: TGCAGTGCTAGAGATTTCCCAGGCTCTAACTATGGCTACACCTTC. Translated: CSARDFPGSNYGYTF.

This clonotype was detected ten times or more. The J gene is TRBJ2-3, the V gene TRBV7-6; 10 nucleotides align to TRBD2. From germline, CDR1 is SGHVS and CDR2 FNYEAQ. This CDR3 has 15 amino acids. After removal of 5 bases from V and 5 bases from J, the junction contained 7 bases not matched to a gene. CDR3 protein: CASSLWLAGEDTQYF. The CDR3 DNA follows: TGTGCCAGCAGCCTGTGGCTAGCGGGGGAAGATACGCAGTATTTT.

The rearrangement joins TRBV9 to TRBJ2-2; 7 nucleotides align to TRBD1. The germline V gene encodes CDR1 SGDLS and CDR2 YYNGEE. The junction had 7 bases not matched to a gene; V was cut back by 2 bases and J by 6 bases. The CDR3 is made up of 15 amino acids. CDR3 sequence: CASSVGQGVAGELFF. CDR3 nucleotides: TGTGCCAGCAGCGTCGGTCAGGGGGTGGCCGGGGAGCTGTTTTTT.

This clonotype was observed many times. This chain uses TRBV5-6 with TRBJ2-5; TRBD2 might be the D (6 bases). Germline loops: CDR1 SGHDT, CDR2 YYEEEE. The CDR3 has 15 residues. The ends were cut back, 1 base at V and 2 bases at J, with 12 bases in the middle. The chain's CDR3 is CASSLKLGGQETQYF. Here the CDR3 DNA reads TGTGCCAGCAGCTTGAAGTTGGGGGGTCAAGAGACCCAGTACTTC.

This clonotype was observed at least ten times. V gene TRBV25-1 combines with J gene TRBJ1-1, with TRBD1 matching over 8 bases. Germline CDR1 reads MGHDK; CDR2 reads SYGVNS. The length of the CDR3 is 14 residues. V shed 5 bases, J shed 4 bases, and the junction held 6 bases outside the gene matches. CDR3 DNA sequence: TGTGCCAGCAGTCCGACAGGGGTGGTCACTGAAGCTTTCTTT. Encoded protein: CASSPTGVVTEAFF.

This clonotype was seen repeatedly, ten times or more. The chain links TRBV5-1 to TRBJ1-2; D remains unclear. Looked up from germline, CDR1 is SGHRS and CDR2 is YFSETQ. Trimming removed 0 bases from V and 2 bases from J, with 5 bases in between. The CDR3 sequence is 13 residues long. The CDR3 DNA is TGCGCCAGCAGCTTGGGTACCAACTATGGCTACACCTTC. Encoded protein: CASSLGTNYGYTF.

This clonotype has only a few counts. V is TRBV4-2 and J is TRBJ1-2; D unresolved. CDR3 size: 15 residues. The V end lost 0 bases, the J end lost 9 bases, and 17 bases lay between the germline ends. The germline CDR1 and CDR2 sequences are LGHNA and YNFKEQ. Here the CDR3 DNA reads TGTGCCAGCAGCCAAGAGCGAACAGCCCCCTGGCGCTACACCTTC. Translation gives CASSQERTAPWRYTF.

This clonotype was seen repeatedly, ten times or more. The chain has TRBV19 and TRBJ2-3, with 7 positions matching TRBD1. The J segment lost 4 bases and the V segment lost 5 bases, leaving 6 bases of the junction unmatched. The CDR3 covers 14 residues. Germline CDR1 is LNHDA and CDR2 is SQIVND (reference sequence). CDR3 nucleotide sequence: TGTGCCAGTAGTCTCCAGGGGGAATCAGATACGCAGTATTTT. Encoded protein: CASSLQGESDTQYF.

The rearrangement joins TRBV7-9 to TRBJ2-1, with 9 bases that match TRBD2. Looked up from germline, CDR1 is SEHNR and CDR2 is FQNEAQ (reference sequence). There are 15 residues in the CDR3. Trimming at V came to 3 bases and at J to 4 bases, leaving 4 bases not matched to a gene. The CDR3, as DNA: TGTGCCAGCAGCTTCCCTAGCGGGGAGTACAATGAGCAGTTCTTC. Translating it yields CASSFPSGEYNEQFF.

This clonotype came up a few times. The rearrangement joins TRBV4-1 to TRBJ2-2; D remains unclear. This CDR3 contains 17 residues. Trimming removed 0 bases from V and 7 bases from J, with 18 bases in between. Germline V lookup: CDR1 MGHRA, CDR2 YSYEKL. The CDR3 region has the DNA TGCGCCAGCAGCCAAGAGGCCGCCCCACCTAGTGTCGGGGAGCTGTTTTTT. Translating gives CASSQEAAPPSVGELFF.

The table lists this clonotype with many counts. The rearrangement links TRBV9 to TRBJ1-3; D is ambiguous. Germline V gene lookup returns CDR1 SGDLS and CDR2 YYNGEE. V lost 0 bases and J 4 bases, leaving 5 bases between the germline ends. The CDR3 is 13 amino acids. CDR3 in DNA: TGTGCCAGCAGCGTAGGCAGAGGAAACACCATATATTTT. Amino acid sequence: CASSVGRGNTIYF.

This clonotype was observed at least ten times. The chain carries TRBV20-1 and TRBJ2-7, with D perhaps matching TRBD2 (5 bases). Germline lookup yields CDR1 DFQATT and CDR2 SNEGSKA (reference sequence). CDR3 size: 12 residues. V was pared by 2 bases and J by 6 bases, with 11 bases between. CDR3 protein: CSARSLAGEQYF. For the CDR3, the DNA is TGCAGTGCTAGAAGTCTAGCTGGCGAGCAGTACTTC.

The CDR3 reads CASRPTGVYGYTF. CDR3 DNA: TGTGCCAGCAGACCGACAGGGGTCTATGGCTACACCTTC. This rearrangement joins TRBV12-3 or TRBV12-4 to TRBJ1-2; TRBD1 matches at 8 bases. With 6 bases clipped from V and 4 bases from J, the junction kept 4 bases outside the gene matches. CDR3 length equals 13 residues.